One sample yielded the 4 T cell receptor beta chains listed below, sequenced in a study of shared clonotypes between healthy human individuals. Assay: immunoSEQ multiplex PCR; the TCRdb copy retains only in-frame clones and omits some. The profile shows about 990,000 clones, about 80% of them singletons. Material for sequencing was memory CD4+ T cells from PBMCs. Subset reported: CD45RA-negative fraction. The source is a man younger than 30 in good health. Some clones in this sample may be carry-over from other donors' samples.

At least ten counts were recorded for this clone. This sequence joins TRBV7-6 and TRBJ1-5; D remains unclear. Trimming took off 1 base at V and 6 bases at J, with 13 bases between the two ends. The CDR3 is 15 amino acids. The germline V gene encodes CDR1 SGHVS and CDR2 FNYEAQ. This CDR3 is CASSLGRGISQPQHF. CDR3 DNA sequence: TGTGCCAGCAGCTTAGGTCGGGGAATTTCTCAGCCCCAGCATTTT. Drawing the rest from reference TRBV7-6 and TRBJ1-5, the complete variable domain is GAGVSQSPRYKVTKRGQDVALRCDPISGHVSLYWYRQALGQGPEFLTYFNYEAQQDKSGLPNDRFSAERPEGSISTLTIQRTEQRDSAMYRCASSLGRGISQPQHFGDGTRLSIL.

This clone was recorded at least ten times. The gene calls are TRBV13 and TRBJ1-3; weak D call: TRBD1 (5 bases). Trimming took off 2 bases at V and 0 bases at J, with 11 bases between the two ends. CDR1 is PRHDT, CDR2 FYEKMQ, per germline (reference sequence). The CDR3 is 16 amino acids. The CDR3 loop is CASSLRGAGSGNTIYF. The CDR3 region has the DNA TGTGCCAGCAGCTTAAGAGGGGCCGGCTCTGGAAACACCATATATTTT.

The V and J genes are TRBV19 and TRBJ1-2; 8 bases agree with TRBD1. V gave up 4 bases and J gave up 4 bases; unmatched junction bases: 14. Germline V gives CDR1 LNHDA, CDR2 SQIVND (reference sequence). The CDR3 contains 17 residues. For the CDR3, the DNA is TGTGCCAGTAGTACCTCACCCCCGGGACAGGCGATCTATGGCTACACCTTC. Translated, it gives CASSTSPPGQAIYGYTF.

This chain links TRBV23-1 with TRBJ2-7, with D tentatively TRBD2 (5 bases). TRBV23-1 is given ORF status, its function remaining uncertain. V was clipped by 3 bases and J by 4 bases, with 22 bases between them. This CDR3 is 17 amino acids long. Here the CDR3 DNA reads TGCGCCAGCAGTCACCTCTCTTTACTCCGGAGAGGGTACGAGCAGTACTTC. Amino acid sequence: CASSHLSLLRRGYEQYF.